This T cell receptor (beta chain) was obtained from a study of blood T cell repertoires in COVID-19. Study context: From the United States, Italy and Spain came samples of acute and convalescent COVID-19. The analysed material was cDNA or gDNA that came from T cells, B-cell-depleted T cells, or PBMCs.

Germline CDR1 and CDR2: SGHKS and YYEKEE (reference sequence). V was pared by 3 bases and J by 0 bases, with 2 bases of the junction left unmatched. The CDR3 runs 15 residues. Methods used by the authors: Nucleated cell counts were estimated from reference gene primer amplification. Sequenced by immunoSEQ multiplex PCR; TCRdb stores in-frame clones only, minus some. The DNA gave D and trimming, while V, J and clone size come from that table. The sample has tens of thousands of clones, almost 90% seen once. The chain employs TRBV5-5 and TRBJ1-5, with 8 bases matching TRBD1. Sample: peripheral blood. This TCR was sampled from a man aged 45-60 years with active COVID-19. CDR3 in amino acids: CASSWTGISNQPQHF. Here the CDR3 DNA reads TGTGCCAGCAGCTGGACAGGGATTAGCAATCAGCCCCAGCATTTT.